This TCR beta chain was retrieved from a study of regulatory T cells in long-lasting Graves disease. Library construction for TCR beta used iRepertoire HTBI primers and Arm-PCR of CDR3 regions. Each CDR3 protein is one row after TCRdb ran MiXCR on the multiplex PCR reads. The sample yields some 410,000 distinct CDR3 sequences, approximately 16% seen once. This clonotype was counted many times. What it binds is not known. Specified time point: newly diagnosed GD, antithyroid drugs for less than 3 months. Generation of the TCR library employed RNA extracted from PBMCs. Study-level points and caveats: Tissue studied was limited to peripheral blood, excluding thyroid tissue.

These data are also associated with another study on T cells in Graves' hyperthyroidism and ophthalmopathy. This second report adds: Carried out on the TCR CDR3, a first-round RT-PCR used the HTBI primer set.

The material was peripheral blood mononuclear cells (PBMCs), obtained at new diagnosis, from a patient treated with antithyroid drugs. This TCR came from a woman under 40 with Graves disease.

The CDR3 loop reads CASSLILAAHLGNEQFF. In DNA, the CDR3 is TGCGCCAGCAGCTTGATTCTAGCGGCTCACCTGGGGAATGAGCAGTTCTTC. This chain joins TRBV5-1 and TRBJ2-1; 7 bases match TRBD2. Germline V gene data show CDR1 as SGHRS and CDR2 as YFSETQ. After removal of 1 base from V and 7 bases from J, the junction contained 14 bases not matched to a gene. The CDR3 is 17 residues long.